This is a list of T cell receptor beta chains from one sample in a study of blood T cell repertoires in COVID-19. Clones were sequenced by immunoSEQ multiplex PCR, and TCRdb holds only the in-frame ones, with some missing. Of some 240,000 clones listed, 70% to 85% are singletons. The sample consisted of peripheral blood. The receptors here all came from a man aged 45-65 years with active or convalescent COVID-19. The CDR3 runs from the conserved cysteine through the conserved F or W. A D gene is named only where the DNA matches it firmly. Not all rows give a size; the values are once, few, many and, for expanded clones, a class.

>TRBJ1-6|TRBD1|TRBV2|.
TGTGCCAGCAGCGGACAGGGGGTTAATTCACCCCTCCACTTT
CASSGQGVNSPLHF
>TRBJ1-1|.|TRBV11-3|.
TGTGCCAGCAGCTTAACCAGGAACACTGAAGCTTTCTTT
CASSLTRNTEAFF
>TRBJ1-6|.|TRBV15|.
TGTGCCACCAGCGACAGAATAACTTATAATTCACCCCTCCACTTT
CATSDRITYNSPLHF
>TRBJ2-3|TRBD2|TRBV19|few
TGTGCCAGTAGAGGGGAGGGGGTGACCCTAGCGGGTACGCAGTATTTT
CASRGEGVTLAGTQYF
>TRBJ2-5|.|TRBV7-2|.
TGTGCCAGCGGGGGAAGAGGCAGGGAGGTCTGGACCCAGTACTTC
CASGGRGREVWTQYF
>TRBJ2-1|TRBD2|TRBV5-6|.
TGTGCCAGCACCCCTACTAGCGGGAGTCGGTATGAGCAGTTCTTC
CASTPTSGSRYEQFF
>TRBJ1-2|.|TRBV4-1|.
TGCGCCAGCAGCCAGGGGGGGGGCGATGGCTACACCTTC
CASSQGGGDGYTF
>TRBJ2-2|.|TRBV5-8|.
TGTGCCAGCAGCTTGGGGTTAAGGAGCGGGGAGCTGTTTTTT
CASSLGLRSGELFF
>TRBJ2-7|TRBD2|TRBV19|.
TGTGCCAGTAGTCATAGCGGGGTGTACGAGCAGTACTTC
CASSHSGVYEQYF
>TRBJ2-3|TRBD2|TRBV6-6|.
TGTGCCAGCAGTTATCTAGCGGGAGGGTCAGATACGCAGTATTTT
CASSYLAGGSDTQYF
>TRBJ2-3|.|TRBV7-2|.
TGTGCCAGCAGCTTAAGGGCTAGCTTTAACACAGATACGCAGTATTTT
CASSLRASFNTDTQYF
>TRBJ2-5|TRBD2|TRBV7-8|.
TGTGCCAGCAGCTTACGACTAGCGGGATCGAAGGAGACCCAGTACTTC
CASSLRLAGSKETQYF
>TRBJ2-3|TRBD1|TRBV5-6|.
TGTGCCAGCAGCTTGCAACAGGGGCTCAGGTATTTT
CASSLQQGLRYF
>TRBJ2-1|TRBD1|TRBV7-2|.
TGTGCCAGCAGCTTAGATCGGGACAGGCAGTTCTTC
CASSLDRDRQFF
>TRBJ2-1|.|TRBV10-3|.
TGTGCCATCAGTGAGTCACTAGACAATGAGCAGTTCTTC
CAISESLDNEQFF
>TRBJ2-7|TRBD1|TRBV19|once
TGTGCCACCGCCCCCTCACCTACCGGGACAGGAGACGAGCAGTACTTC
CATAPSPTGTGDEQYF
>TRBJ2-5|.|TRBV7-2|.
TGTGCCAGCAGCTTAGCGTTGAACAACCTCCAAGAGACCCAGTACTTC
CASSLALNNLQETQYF
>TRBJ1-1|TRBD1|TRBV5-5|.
TGTGCCAGCAGCCGGACAGGGGCTGGCGTGGGTTGGAACACTGAAGCTTTCTTT
CASSRTGAGVGWNTEAFF
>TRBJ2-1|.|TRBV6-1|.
TGTGCCAGCAGTGATGCGTTAGATGAGCAGTTCTTC
CASSDALDEQFF
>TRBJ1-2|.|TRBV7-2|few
TGTGCCAGCAGCTCTTTCTCCGATAGTTACGGCTACACCTTC
CASSSFSDSYGYTF
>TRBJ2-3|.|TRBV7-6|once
TGTGCCAGCAGCTTAGGGGGTAGCGGCTACACAGATACGCAGTATTTT
CASSLGGSGYTDTQYF
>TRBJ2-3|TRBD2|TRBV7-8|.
TGTGCCAGCAGCGCACGACTAGCGGGAGGGCCTAGCACAGATACGCAGTATTTT
CASSARLAGGPSTDTQYF